This is a list of T cell receptor beta chains from one sample in a study of CD8+ T cells in alopecia areata. The assay was immunoSEQ multiplex PCR, and TCRdb's table has in-frame clones only and misses some. Of 90,000 to 120,000 clones listed, approximately 61% are singletons. Input material: NKG2D-low CD8+ T cells sorted from blood. All receptors come from a human donor with alopecia areata. The conserved cysteine and the conserved F or W are not part of the CDR3 here. Clone sizes are given selectively: once, few, many, or a class where the clone is expanded.

V,size,CDR3
TRBV7-9,NA,ASSLPPGASDEQY
TRBV9,NA,ASSVGPELRVSGEQY
TRBV4-1,NA,ASSRTSGSYNEQF
TRBV11-2,few,ASSLLGTPSYEQF
TRBV27,once,ASSIQDRVPSYEQY
TRBV13,NA,ASSSLTGGYGYT
TRBV27,NA,ASSASGRNLIEQF
TRBV6-5,NA,ASSPLAGGFYEQY
TRBV11-2,NA,ASSLEGSRSKYGYT
TRBV6-5,NA,ASGAGTEQF
TRBV9,NA,ASSLTPSTEAF
TRBV2,few,ASSVETAEAF
TRBV6-1,few,ASSPLAGDYNEQF
TRBV7-2,few,ASSFFGGTGLSYEQY
TRBV9,NA,ASSAGRATGTDTQY
TRBV7-6,NA,ASSLPAGSTDTQY